This T cell receptor (beta chain) was retrieved from a study of blood T cells in healthy people across ages. A word on this clonotype: As yet, its antigen is unknown.

Findings and caveats of the study: The diversity estimates, figures obtained from one million T cells, were considered underestimates. Bulk PBMC profiling left naive and antigen-experienced comparisons inconclusive.

Between the trimmed V and J ends, which lost 3 bases and 1 base, there was a span of 3 bases. This CDR3 is 12 amino acids long. Germline-derived CDR1 and CDR2 are LGHDT and YNNKEL (reference sequence). With a J-beta primer mix and a sample-barcoded 5' primer, a second PCR ran roughly 6 to 12 cycles. All samples gave at least 2.5 million CDR3-containing paired-end reads. TCRdb redid the calling of the 5' RACE reads with MiXCR, one entry per CDR3 protein. The sample consists of some 640,000 distinct CDR3 sequences, approximately 50% of them appearing once. The receptor was isolated from a woman between 55 and 75 years old in good health. This chain joins TRBV3-1 and TRBJ1-1; D call uncertain. Sequenced material: blood. CDR3 amino acids: CASSQKNTEAFF. In nucleotides, the CDR3 is TGTGCCAGCAGCCAGAAGAACACTGAAGCTTTCTTT.